The rows below give T cell receptor beta chains drawn from one sample of a study of shared clonotypes between healthy human individuals. Repertoires were generated with immunoSEQ multiplex PCR, while TCRdb's copy carries only in-frame clones and drops some. This sample carries nearly 1,000,000 clones, about three quarters of them seen once, and the ten largest clones take nearly 1.5%. Source material: memory CD4+ T cells sorted from blood. These receptors originate from a man younger than 30 in good health. CDR3s include the opening cysteine and the closing phenylalanine or tryptophan. A D gene is named only where the DNA matches it firmly. Clone size is not always given. Where it is, it says once, few, many or a class for expanded clones.

>TRBJ1-1|few|-|TRBV30
CAWTVHMNTEAFF
TGTGCCTGGACGGTTCACATGAACACTGAAGCTTTCTTT
>TRBJ2-7|-|-|TRBV28
CASSFMSSYEQYF
TGTGCCAGCAGTTTTATGAGCTCCTACGAGCAGTACTTC
>TRBJ2-3|-|-|TRBV5-1
CASRASGQSTDTQYF
TGCGCCAGCAGGGCGTCCGGGCAAAGCACAGATACGCAGTATTTT
>TRBJ1-6|-|TRBD1|TRBV5-1
CASSGTDRANSPLHF
TGCGCCAGCAGCGGGACCGACAGGGCTAATTCACCCCTCCACTTT
>TRBJ1-6|many|-|TRBV6-1
CASSVGERSPLHF
TGTGCCAGCAGTGTTGGGGAAAGGTCACCCCTCCACTTT
>TRBJ2-3|-|TRBD2|TRBV9
CASSSGLAGPTDTQYF
TGTGCCAGCAGCTCGGGACTAGCGGGGCCCACAGATACGCAGTATTTT
>TRBJ1-2|-|TRBD1|TRBV6-1
CASSDRGYTF
TGTGCCAGTTCGGACAGGGGCTACACCTTC
>TRBJ1-3|-|-|TRBV6-5
CASSRLLGGNTIYF
TGTGCCAGCAGTCGACTTTTAGGGGGAAACACCATATATTTT
>TRBJ1-2|-|-|TRBV7-9
CASGQNYGYTF
TGTGCCAGCGGACAGAACTATGGCTACACCTTC
>TRBJ2-3|few|-|TRBV10-1
CASGKLGTDTQYF
TGCGCCAGCGGCAAGCTCGGCACAGATACGCAGTATTTT
>TRBJ1-6|once|TRBD1|TRBV2
CASRDRGSNSPLHF
TGTGCCAGCAGGGACAGGGGATCGAATTCACCCCTCCACTTT
>TRBJ1-5|-|-|TRBV30
CAWSVLGQPQHF
TGTGCCTGGAGTGTACTCGGCCAGCCCCAGCATTTT
>TRBJ2-3|-|TRBD1|TRBV9
CASSVGTGTDTQYF
TGTGCCAGCAGCGTCGGGACAGGCACAGATACGCAGTATTTT
>TRBJ1-2|-|-|TRBV5-1
CASSLAGAGDGYTF
TGCGCCAGCAGCTTGGCCGGGGCAGGGGATGGCTACACCTTC
>TRBJ2-7|-|-|TRBV11-2
CASSLDMGSSYF
TGTGCCAGCAGCTTAGATATGGGCAGCTCGTACTTC
>TRBJ1-2|few|-|TRBV13
CASSLGVGGYTF
TGTGCCAGCAGCTTAGGGGTCGGGGGCTACACCTTC
>TRBJ2-7|-|TRBD2|TRBV10-3
CAIKPTSGGAGDYEQYF
TGTGCCATCAAGCCGACTAGCGGGGGAGCCGGTGACTACGAGCAGTACTTC
>TRBJ2-1|-|-|TRBV7-2
CASSRDQGGIEQFF
TGTGCCAGCAGCCGGGACCAGGGGGGCATTGAGCAGTTCTTC
>TRBJ2-1|many|-|TRBV7-9
CASSLRADEQFF
TGTGCCAGCAGCTTGCGGGCGGATGAGCAGTTCTTC
>TRBJ1-2|-|-|TRBV7-2
CASSPPPPNYGYTF
TGTGCCAGCAGCCCCCCGCCCCCCAACTATGGCTACACCTTC
>TRBJ2-1|-|-|TRBV4-2
CASSRTGYEQFF
TGTGCCAGCAGCCGAACAGGGTATGAGCAGTTCTTC
>TRBJ2-7|-|TRBD2|TRBV27
CASRHPGGEF
TGTGCCAGCAGGCACCCCGGGGGGGAGTTC
>TRBJ1-6|-|-|TRBV19
CASSMQGPAYNSPLHF
TGTGCCAGTAGTATGCAGGGGCCGGCCTATAATTCACCCCTCCACTTT
>TRBJ1-1|few|TRBD1|TRBV10-3
CAIIKDRGSTEAFF
TGTGCCATCATCAAGGACAGGGGAAGTACTGAAGCTTTCTTT
>TRBJ2-3|-|TRBD2|TRBV5-1
CASGFGTSADTQYF
TGCGCCAGCGGCTTCGGGACTAGTGCAGATACGCAGTATTTT
>TRBJ2-5|-|-|TRBV4-1
CASSQDVVGETQYF
TGCGCCAGCAGCCAAGATGTAGTGGGGGAGACCCAGTACTTC
>TRBJ2-2|-|-|TRBV5-1
CASSGLTATNTGELFF
TGCGCCAGCAGCGGACTGACAGCTACGAACACCGGGGAGCTGTTTTTT
>TRBJ2-3|many|-|TRBV27
CASSIGRPTDTQYF
TGTGCCAGCAGCATCGGGAGACCCACAGATACGCAGTATTTT
>TRBJ2-3|-|-|TRBV6-6
CASSYSVASTDTQYF
TGTGCCAGCAGTTACTCGGTGGCTAGCACAGATACGCAGTATTTT
>TRBJ2-7|-|-|TRBV6-5
CAAHQAFSYEQYF
TGTGCCGCACACCAGGCCTTCTCCTACGAGCAGTACTTC
>TRBJ2-1|-|TRBD2|TRBV5-4
CASSRTSGETYFSYNEQFF
TGTGCCAGCAGCCGGACTAGCGGGGAAACCTATTTCTCCTACAATGAGCAGTTCTTC
>TRBJ2-3|many|TRBD2|TRBV6-6
CASLLAGVADTQYF
TGTGCCAGCCTACTAGCGGGAGTAGCAGATACGCAGTATTTT